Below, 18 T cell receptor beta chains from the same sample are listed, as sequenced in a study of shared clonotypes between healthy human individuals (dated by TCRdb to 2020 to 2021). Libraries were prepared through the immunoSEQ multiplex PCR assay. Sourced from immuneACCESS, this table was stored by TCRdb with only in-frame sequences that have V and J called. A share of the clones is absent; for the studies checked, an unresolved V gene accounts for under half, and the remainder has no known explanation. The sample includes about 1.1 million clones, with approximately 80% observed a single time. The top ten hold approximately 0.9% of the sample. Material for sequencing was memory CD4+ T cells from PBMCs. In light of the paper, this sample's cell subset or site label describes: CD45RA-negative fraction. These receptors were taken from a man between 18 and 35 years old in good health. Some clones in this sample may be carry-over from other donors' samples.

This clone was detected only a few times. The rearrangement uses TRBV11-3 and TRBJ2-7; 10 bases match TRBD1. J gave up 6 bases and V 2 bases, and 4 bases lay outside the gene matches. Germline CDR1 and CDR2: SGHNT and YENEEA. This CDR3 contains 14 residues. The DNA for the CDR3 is TGTGCCAGCAGCTTATCCGGGACAGGGGCCGAGCAGTACTTC. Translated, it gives CASSLSGTGAEQYF.

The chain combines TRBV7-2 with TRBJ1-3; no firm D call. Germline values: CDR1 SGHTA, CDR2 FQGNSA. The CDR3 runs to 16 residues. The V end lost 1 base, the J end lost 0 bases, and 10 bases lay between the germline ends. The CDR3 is CASSLGLGDSGNTIYF. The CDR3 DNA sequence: TGTGCCAGCAGCTTAGGATTGGGAGACTCTGGAAACACCATATATTTT.

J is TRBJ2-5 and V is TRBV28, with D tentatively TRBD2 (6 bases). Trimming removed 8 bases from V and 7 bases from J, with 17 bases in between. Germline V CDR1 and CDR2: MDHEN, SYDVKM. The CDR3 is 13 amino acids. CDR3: CASLGGAPGTQYF. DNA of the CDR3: TGTGCCAGCCTTGGCGGGGCCCCGGGGACCCAGTACTTC.

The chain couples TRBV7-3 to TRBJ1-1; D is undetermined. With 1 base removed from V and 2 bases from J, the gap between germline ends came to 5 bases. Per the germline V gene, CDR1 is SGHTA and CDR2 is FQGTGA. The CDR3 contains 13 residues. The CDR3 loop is CASSLRPNTEAFF. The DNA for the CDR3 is TGTGCCAGCAGCTTAAGACCTAACACTGAAGCTTTCTTT.

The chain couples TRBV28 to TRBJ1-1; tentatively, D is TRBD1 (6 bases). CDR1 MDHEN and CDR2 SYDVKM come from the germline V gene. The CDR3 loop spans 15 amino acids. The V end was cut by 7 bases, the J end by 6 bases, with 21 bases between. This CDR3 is CASTLFTGFGAEAFF. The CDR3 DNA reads TGTGCCAGCACCCTATTCACAGGGTTTGGTGCTGAAGCTTTCTTT.

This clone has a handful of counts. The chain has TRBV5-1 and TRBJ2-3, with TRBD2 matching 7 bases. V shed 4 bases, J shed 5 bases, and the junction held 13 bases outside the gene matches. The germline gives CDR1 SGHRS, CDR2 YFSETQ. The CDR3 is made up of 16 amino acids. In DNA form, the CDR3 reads TGCGCCAGCAGCGGACTAGAGGCCTTCCAGGGAGATACGCAGTATTTT. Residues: CASSGLEAFQGDTQYF.

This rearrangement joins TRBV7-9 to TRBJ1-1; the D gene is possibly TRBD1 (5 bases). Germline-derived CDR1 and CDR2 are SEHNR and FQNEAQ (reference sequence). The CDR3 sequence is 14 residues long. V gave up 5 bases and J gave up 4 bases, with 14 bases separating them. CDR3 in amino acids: CASSTRGAGTEAFF. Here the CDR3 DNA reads TGTGCCAGCAGCACCAGAGGGGCCGGCACTGAAGCTTTCTTT.

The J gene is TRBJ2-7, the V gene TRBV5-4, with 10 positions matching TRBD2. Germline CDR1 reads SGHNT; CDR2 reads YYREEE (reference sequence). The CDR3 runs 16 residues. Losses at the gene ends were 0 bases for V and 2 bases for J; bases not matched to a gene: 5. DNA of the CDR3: TGTGCCAGCAGCTTGGTGTTAGCGGGGGGCACCTACGAGCAGTACTTC. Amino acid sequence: CASSLVLAGGTYEQYF.

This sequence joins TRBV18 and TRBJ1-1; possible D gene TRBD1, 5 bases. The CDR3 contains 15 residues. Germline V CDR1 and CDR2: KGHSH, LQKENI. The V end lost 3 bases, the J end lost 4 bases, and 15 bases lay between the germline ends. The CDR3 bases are TGTGCCAGCTCACCCCGACAGCTAGGCGGCACTGAAGCTTTCTTT. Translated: CASSPRQLGGTEAFF.

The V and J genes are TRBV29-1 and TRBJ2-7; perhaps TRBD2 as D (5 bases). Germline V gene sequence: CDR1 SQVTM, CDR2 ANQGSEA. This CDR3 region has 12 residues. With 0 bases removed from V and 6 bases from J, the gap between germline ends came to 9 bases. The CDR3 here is CSVEEGSSEQYF. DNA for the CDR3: TGCAGCGTTGAAGAGGGGAGTAGCGAGCAGTACTTC.

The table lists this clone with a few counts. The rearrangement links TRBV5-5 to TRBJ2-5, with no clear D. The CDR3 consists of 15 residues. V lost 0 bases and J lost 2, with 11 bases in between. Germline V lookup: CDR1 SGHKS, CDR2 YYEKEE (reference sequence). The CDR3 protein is CASSLVPLGQETQYF. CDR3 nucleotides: TGTGCCAGCAGCTTGGTCCCGCTAGGTCAAGAGACCCAGTACTTC.

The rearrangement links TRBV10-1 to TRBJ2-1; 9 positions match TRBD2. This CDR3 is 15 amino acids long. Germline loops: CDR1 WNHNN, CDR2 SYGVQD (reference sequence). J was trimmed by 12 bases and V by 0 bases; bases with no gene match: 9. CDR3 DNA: TGCGCCAGCAGTGAGTCGGTAGCGGGGGCCGAACGGCAGTTCTTC. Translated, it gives CASSESVAGAERQFF.

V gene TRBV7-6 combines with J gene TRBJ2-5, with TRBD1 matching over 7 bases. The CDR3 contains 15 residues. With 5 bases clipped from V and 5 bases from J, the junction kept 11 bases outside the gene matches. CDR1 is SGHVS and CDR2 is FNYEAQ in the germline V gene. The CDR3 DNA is TGTGCCAGCAGCCCAGGGGTAGGGGGCGAGGAGACCCAGTACTTC. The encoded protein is CASSPGVGGEETQYF.

The CDR3 loop is CASSQGTYNSPLHF. The CDR3, as DNA: TGCGCCAGCAGCCAAGGCACCTATAATTCACCCCTCCACTTT. The rearrangement joins TRBV4-3 to TRBJ1-6; D ambiguous. Germline CDR1 reads LGHNA; CDR2 reads YSLEER. V was cut by 1 base and J by 2 bases, with 3 bases left in between. The CDR3 is made up of 14 amino acids.

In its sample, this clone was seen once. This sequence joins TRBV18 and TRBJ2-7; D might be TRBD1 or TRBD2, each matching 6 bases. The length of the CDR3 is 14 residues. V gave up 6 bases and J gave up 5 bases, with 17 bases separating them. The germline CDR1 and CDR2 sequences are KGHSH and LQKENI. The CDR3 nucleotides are TGTGCCAGCTCCCGGGGGCAGGGAAGGGACGAGCAGTACTTC. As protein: CASSRGQGRDEQYF.

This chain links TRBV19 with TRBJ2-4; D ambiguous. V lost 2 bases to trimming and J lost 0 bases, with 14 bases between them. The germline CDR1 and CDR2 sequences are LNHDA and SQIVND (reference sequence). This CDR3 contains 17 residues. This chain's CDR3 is CASSIPGFGLAKNIQYF. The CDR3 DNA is TGTGCCAGTAGTATACCCGGGTTTGGGCTAGCCAAAAACATTCAGTACTTC.

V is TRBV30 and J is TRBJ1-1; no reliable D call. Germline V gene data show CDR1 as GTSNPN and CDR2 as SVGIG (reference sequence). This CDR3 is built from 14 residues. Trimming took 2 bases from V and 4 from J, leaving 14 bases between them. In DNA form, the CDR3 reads TGTGCCTGGAGTATGCCAATTGAGATCACTGAAGCTTTCTTT. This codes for CAWSMPIEITEAFF.

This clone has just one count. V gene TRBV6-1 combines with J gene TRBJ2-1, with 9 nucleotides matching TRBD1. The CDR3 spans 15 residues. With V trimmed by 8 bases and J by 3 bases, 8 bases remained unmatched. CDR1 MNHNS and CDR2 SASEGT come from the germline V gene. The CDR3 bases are TGTGCCAGCCTACCGCCGGGACAGGGCTACAATGAGCAGTTCTTC. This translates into CASLPPGQGYNEQFF.